The present entry profiles one T cell receptor beta chain with its context. No antigen is known for it. This sample stems from a study of PD-L1 blockade in urothelial cancer. Study information: Researchers looked at the blood 3 weeks (second dose) and 6 weeks after treatment began.

TCRdb's table, derived via immunoSEQ multiplex PCR, lists solely in-frame clones and lacks some. The table shows 90,000 or so clones, with about 89% occurring only once. Regarding the study as a whole: At the 3-week point, tumor-associated blood clones expanded more in durable-benefit patients.

Time point in this sample: pretreatment peripheral blood. V was pared by 0 bases and J by 4 bases, with 6 bases between. CDR1 and CDR2 (germline): SGHAT, FQNNGV. This CDR3 comprises 13 residues. The sample in question was PBMCs, obtained around atezolizumab (anti-PD-L1) treatment. The chain joins TRBV11-2 to TRBJ1-1; no reliable D call. The sequence derives from a woman aged 80 or over with urothelial cancer. In DNA form, the CDR3 reads TGTGCCAGCAGCTTAGACTTATTCACTGAAGCTTTCTTT. It codes for CASSLDLFTEAFF.